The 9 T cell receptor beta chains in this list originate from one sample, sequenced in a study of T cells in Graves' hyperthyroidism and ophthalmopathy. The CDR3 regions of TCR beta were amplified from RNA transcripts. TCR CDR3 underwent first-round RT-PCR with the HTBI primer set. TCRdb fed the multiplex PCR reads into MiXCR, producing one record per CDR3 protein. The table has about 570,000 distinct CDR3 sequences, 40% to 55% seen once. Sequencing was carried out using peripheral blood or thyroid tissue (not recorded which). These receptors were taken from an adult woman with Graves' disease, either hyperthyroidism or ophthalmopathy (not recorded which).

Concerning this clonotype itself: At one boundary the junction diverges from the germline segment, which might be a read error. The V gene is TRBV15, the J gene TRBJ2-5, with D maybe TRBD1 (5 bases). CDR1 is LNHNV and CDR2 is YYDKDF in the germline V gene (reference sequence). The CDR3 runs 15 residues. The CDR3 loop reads CATSTNGQIQETRYF. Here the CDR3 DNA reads TGTGCCACCAGCACAAACGGACAAATCCAAGAGACCCGGTACTTC.

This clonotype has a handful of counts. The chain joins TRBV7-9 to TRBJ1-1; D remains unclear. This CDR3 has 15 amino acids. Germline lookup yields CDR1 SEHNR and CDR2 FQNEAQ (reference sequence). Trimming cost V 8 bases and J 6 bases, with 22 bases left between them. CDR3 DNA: TGTGCCAGCGGACCTTTATCCCCCCCACGGTCTGAAGCTTTCTTT. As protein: CASGPLSPPRSEAFF. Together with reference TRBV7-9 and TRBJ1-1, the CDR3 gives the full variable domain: DTGVSQNPRHKITKRGQNVTFRCDPISEHNRLYWYRQTLGQGPEFLTYFQNEAQLEKSRLLSDRFSAERPKGSFSTLEIQRTEQGDSAMYLCASGPLSPPRSEAFFGQGTRLTVV.

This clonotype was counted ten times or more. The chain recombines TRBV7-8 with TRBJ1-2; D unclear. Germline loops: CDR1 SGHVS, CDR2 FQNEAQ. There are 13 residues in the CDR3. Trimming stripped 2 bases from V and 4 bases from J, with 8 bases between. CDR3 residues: CASSLKGSYGYTF. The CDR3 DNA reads TGTGCCAGCAGCTTAAAGGGCTCCTATGGCTACACCTTC.

The DNA of the CDR3 is TGTGCCAGCAGTCTTCAGGGAATAAGAGAGACCCAGTACTTC. It codes for CASSLQGIRETQYF. V and J are TRBV12-3 or TRBV12-4 and TRBJ2-5, with a possible D match to TRBD1 (5 bases). Between the trimmed V and J ends, which lost 5 bases and 4 bases, there was a span of 14 bases. This CDR3 is 14 amino acids long.

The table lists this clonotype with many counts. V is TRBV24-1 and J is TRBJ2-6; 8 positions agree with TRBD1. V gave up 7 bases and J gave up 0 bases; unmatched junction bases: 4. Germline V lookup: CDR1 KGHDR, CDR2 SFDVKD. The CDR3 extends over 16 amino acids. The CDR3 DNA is TGTGCCACCAGAGGGACAGGCAGCTCTGGGGCCAACGTCCTGACTTTC. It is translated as CATRGTGSSGANVLTF.

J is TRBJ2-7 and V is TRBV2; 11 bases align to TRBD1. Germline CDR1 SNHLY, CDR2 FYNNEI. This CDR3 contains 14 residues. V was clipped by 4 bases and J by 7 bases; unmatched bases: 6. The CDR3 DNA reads TGTGCCAGCAGTGGGACAGGGGGCGCGGGGGAGCAGTACTTC. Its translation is CASSGTGGAGEQYF.

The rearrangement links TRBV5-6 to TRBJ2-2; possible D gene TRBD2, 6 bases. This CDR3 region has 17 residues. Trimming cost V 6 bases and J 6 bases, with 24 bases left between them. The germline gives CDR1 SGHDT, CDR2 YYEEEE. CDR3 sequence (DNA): TGTGCCAGCACCCTTGGGTCGCTAGCGTTAACACCCGGGGAGCTGTTTTTT. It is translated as CASTLGSLALTPGELFF.

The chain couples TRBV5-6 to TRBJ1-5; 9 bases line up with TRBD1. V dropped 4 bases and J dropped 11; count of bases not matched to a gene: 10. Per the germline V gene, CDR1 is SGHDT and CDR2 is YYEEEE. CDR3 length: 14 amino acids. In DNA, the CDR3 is TGTGCCAGCAGCATGGACAGGGGTACAGGGACCCAGCATTTT. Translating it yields CASSMDRGTGTQHF. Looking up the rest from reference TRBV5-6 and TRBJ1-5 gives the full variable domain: DAGVTQSPTHLIKTRGQQVTLRCSPKSGHDTVSWYQQALGQGPQFIFQYYEEEERQRGNFPDRFSGHQFPNYSSELNVNALLLGDSALYLCASSMDRGTGTQHFGDGTRLSIL.

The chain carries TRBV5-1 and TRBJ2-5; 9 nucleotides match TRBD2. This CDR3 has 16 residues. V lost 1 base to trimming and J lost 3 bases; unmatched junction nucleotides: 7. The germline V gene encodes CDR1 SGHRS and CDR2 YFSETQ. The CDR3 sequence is CASSLREVAGEETQYF. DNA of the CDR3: TGCGCCAGCAGCTTGAGGGAGGTAGCGGGAGAAGAGACCCAGTACTTC.